This T cell receptor beta chain was sequenced for a study of vaccination and CD4 T cells after COVID-19. About the research overall: Six men and four women formed the convalescents, two being Hispanic. In culture, cells were exposed to overlapping spike peptides from SARS-CoV-2, HCoV-NL63, HCoV-OC43 and HCoV-229E.

This clonotype came up a few times. What it binds is unknown. The Oncomine TCR Beta short-read assay was applied to DNA of cultured CD4+ T cells. TCRdb redid the calling of the PCR reads with MiXCR, one entry per CDR3 protein. The sample has 15,000 to 25,000 distinct CDR3 sequences, around 45% seen once. CDR3 length: 15 residues. CDR1 and CDR2 (germline): DFQATT, SNEGSKA (reference sequence). Between the trimmed V and J ends, which lost 3 bases and 4 bases, there was a span of 19 bases. Documented treatment: approximately nine-day PBMC culture with coronavirus spike peptide pools or control peptides (ViraFEST assay). ViraFEST used peptide pools to expand antigen-specific T cells before TCR sequencing. Study-level findings and limits: The cohort comprised relatively few convalescent patients, and no early post-infection timepoints were analyzed.

The material was CD4+ T cells from blood, cultured in vitro, obtained before SARS-CoV-2 vaccination. The TCR sequence derives from a human donor who had recovered from COVID-19. The chain employs TRBV20-1 and TRBJ2-7; possible D gene TRBD1, 7 bases. The CDR3 is CSARTLARGLYEQYF. The CDR3 nucleotides are TGCAGTGCTAGGACACTAGCTAGGGGGCTATACGAGCAGTACTTC.